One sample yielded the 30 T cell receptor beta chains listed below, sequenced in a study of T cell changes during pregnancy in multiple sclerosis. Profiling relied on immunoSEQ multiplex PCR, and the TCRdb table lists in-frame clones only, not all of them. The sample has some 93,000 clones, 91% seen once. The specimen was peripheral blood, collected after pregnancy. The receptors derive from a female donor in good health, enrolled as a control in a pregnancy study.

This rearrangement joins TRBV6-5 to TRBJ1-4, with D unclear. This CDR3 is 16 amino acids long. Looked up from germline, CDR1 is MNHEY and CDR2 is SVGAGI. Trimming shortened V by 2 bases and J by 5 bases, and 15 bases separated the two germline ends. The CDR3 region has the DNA TGTGCCAGCAGTTACGGAGGTGCAGGAGGGAATGAAAAACTGTTTTTT. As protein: CASSYGGAGGNEKLFF.

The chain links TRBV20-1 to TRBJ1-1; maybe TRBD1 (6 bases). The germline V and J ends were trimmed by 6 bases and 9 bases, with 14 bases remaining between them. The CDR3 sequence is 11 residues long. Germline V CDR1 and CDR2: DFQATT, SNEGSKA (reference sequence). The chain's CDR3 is CSALTGAQAFF. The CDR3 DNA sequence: TGCAGTGCCCTGACAGGCGCCCAAGCTTTCTTT.

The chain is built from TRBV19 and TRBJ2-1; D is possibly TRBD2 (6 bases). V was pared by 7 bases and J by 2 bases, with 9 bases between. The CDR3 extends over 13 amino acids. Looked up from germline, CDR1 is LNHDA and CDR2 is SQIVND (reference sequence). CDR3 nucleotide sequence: TGTGCCAGTATGGGGGGAACCTACAATGAGCAGTTCTTC. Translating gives CASMGGTYNEQFF.

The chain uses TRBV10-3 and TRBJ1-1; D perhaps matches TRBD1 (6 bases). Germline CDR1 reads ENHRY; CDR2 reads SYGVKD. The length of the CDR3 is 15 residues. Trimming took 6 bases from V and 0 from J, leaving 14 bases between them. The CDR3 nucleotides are TGTGCCATCAGCAGACAGGTGCTAATGAACACTGAAGCTTTCTTT. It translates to CAISRQVLMNTEAFF.

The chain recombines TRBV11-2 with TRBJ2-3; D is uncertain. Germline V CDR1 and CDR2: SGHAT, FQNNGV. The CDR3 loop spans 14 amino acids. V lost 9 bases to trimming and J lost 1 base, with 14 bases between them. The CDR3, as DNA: TGTGCCAGTAAAGGCGGTGGAGGCACAGATACGCAGTATTTT. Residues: CASKGGGGTDTQYF.

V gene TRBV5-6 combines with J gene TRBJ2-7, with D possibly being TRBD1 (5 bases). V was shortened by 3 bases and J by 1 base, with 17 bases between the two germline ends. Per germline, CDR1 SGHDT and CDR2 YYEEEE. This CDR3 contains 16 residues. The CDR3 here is CASSSVGQTGSYEQYF. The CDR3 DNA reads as TGTGCCAGCAGCTCTGTCGGACAAACTGGATCCTACGAGCAGTACTTC.

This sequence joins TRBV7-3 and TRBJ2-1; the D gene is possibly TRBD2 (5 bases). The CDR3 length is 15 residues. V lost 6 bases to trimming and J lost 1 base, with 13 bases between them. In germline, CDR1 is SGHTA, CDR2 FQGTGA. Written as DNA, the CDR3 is TGTGCCAGCAGTTTAGCGACGGGGTCCTACAATGAGCAGTTCTTC. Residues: CASSLATGSYNEQFF.

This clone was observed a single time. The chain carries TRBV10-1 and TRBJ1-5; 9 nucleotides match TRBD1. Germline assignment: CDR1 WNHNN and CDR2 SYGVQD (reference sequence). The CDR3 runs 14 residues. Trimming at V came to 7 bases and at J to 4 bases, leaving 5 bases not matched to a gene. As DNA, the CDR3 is TGCGCCAGCATGGGACAGGGAGGGAATCAGCCCCAGCATTTT. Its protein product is CASMGQGGNQPQHF.

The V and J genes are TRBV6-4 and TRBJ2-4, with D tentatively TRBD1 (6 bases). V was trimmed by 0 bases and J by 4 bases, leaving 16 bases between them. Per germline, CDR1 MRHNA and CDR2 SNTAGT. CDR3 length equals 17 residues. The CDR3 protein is CASSDSKHREGKNIQYF. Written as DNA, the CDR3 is TGTGCCAGCAGTGACTCGAAGCACAGGGAAGGGAAAAACATTCAGTACTTC.

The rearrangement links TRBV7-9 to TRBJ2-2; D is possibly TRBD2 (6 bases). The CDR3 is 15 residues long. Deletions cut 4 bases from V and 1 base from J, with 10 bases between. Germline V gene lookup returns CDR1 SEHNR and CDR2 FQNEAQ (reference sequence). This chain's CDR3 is CASSSPGLNTGELFF. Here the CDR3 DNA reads TGTGCCAGCAGCTCGCCGGGACTGAACACCGGGGAGCTGTTTTTT.

CDR3 region: CASSQMRPGESGNTIYF. The CDR3 DNA sequence: TGTGCCAGCAGCCAAATGAGGCCGGGGGAGTCTGGAAACACCATATATTTT. This sequence joins TRBV4-2 and TRBJ1-3, with a possible D match to TRBD1 (5 bases). CDR3 length: 17 amino acids. CDR1 LGHNA and CDR2 YNFKEQ come from the germline V gene. V was clipped by 2 bases and J by 1 base, with 15 bases between them.

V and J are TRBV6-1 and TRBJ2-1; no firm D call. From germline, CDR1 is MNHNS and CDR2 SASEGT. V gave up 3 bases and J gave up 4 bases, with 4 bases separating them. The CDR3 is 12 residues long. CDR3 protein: CASSDLYNEQFF. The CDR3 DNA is TGTGCCAGCAGTGACCTTTACAATGAGCAGTTCTTC.

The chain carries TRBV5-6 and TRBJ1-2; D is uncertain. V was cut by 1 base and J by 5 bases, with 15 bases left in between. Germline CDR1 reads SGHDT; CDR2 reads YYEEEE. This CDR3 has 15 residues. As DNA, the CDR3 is TGTGCCAGCAGCTTGAGGATGGCAGCGACTTATGGCTACACCTTC. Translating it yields CASSLRMAATYGYTF.

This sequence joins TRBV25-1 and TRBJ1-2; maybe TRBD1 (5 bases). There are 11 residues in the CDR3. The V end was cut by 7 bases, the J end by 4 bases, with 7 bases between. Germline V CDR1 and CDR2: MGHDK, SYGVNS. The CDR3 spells CASNRSYGYTF. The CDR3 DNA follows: TGTGCCAGCAACAGGTCCTATGGCTACACCTTC.

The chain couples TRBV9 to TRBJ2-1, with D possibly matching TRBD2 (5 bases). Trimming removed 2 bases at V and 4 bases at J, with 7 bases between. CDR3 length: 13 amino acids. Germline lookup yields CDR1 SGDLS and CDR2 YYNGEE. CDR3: CASSVRGYNEQFF. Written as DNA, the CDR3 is TGTGCCAGCAGCGTCCGAGGGTACAATGAGCAGTTCTTC.

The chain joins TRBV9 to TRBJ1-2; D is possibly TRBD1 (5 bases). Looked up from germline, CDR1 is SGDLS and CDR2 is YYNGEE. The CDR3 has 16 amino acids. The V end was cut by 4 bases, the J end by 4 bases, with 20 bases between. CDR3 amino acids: CASSTDGGALGYGYTF. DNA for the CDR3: TGTGCCAGCAGCACAGACGGAGGGGCTCTTGGCTATGGCTACACCTTC. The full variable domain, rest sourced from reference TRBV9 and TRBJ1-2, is DSGVTQTPKHLITATGQRVTLRCSPRSGDLSVYWYQQSLDQGLQFLIQYYNGEERAKGNILERFSAQQFPDLHSELNLSSLELGDSALYFCASSTDGGALGYGYTFGSGTRLTVV.

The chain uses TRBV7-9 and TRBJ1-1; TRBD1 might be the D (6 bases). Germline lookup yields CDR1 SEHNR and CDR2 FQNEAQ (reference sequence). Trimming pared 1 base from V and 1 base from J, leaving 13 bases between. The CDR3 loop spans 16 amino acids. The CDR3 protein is CASSLGGGARNTEAFF. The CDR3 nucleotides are TGTGCCAGCAGCTTAGGCGGGGGGGCGAGGAACACTGAAGCTTTCTTT.

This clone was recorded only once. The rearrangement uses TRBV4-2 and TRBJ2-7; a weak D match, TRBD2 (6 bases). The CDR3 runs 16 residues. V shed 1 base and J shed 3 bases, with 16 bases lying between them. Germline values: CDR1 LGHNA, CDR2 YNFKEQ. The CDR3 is CASSQGPGVGDYEQYF. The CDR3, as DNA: TGTGCCAGCAGCCAAGGCCCGGGGGTGGGCGACTACGAGCAGTACTTC.

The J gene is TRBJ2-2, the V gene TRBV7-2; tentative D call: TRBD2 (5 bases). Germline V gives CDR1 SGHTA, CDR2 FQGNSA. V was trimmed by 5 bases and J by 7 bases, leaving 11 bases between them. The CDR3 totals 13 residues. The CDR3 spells CASSRAGGGELFF. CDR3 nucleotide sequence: TGTGCCAGCAGCCGGGCGGGTGGCGGGGAGCTGTTTTTT.

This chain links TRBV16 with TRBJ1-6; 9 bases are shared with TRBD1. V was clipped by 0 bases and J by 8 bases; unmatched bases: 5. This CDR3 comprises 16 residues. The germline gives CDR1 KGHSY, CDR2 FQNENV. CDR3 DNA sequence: TGTGCCAGCAGCCAATCGAGGCGACAGGGGGATTCACCCCTCCACTTT. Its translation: CASSQSRRQGDSPLHF.

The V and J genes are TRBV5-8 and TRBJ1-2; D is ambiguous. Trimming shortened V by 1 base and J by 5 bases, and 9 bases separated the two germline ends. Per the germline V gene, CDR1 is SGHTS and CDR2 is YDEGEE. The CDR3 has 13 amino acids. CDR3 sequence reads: CASSLIELYGYTF. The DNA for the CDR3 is TGTGCCAGCAGCTTGATAGAGTTATATGGCTACACCTTC.

The CDR3 coding sequence is TGTGCCACCAGCAGAGCTGGACAGGGAGGTCGTCAGCCCCAGCATTTT. Its protein is CATSRAGQGGRQPQHF. J is TRBJ1-5 and V is TRBV15, with 8 bases that match TRBD1. Losses at the gene ends were 1 base for V and 6 bases for J; bases not matched to a gene: 8. Looked up from germline, CDR1 is LNHNV and CDR2 is YYDKDF (reference sequence). This CDR3 contains 16 residues.

CDR3 in amino acids: CASSLGDRDRAYGYTF. The CDR3 nucleotides read TGTGCCAGCAGCTTAGGGGACCGGGACAGGGCTTATGGCTACACCTTC. The chain uses TRBV11-2 and TRBJ1-2, with 9 nucleotides matching TRBD1. V lost 1 base to trimming and J lost 5 bases; unmatched junction nucleotides: 8. The germline CDR1 and CDR2 sequences are SGHAT and FQNNGV. The CDR3 loop spans 16 amino acids.

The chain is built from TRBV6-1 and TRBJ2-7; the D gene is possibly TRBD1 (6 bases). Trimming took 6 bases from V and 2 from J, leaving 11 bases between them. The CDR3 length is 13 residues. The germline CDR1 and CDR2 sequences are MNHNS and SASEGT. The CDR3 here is CASSAGTPYEQYF. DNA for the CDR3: TGTGCCAGCAGCGCCGGGACACCCTACGAGCAGTACTTC.

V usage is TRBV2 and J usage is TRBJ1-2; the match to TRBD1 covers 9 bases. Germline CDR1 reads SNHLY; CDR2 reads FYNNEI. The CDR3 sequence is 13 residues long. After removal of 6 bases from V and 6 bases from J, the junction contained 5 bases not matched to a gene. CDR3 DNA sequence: TGTGCCAGCAGCGGACAGGGGATAGATGGCTACACCTTC. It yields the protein CASSGQGIDGYTF.

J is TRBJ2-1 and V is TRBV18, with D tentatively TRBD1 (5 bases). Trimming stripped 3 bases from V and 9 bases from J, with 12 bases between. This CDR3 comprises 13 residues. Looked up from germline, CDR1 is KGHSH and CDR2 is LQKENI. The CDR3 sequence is CASSPLGATEQFF. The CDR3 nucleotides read TGTGCCAGCTCACCCCTAGGGGCCACTGAGCAGTTCTTC.

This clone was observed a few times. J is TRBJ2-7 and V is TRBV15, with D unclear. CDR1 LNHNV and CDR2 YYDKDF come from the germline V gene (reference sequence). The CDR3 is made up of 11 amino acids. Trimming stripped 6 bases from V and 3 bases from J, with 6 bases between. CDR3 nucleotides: TGTGCCACCAGTGACTTCTACGAGCAGTACTTC. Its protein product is CATSDFYEQYF.

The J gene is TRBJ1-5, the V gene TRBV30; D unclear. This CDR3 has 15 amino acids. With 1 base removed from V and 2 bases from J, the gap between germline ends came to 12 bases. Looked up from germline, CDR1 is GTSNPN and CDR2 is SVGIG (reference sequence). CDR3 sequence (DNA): TGTGCCTGGAGTGGGGTGGGAGGAGGCAATCAGCCCCAGCATTTT. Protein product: CAWSGVGGGNQPQHF.

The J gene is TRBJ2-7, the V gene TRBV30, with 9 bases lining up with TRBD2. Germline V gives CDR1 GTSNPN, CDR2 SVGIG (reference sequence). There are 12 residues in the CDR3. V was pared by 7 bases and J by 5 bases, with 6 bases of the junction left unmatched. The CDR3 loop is CASHGLANEQYF. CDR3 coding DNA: TGTGCCTCCCATGGACTAGCGAACGAGCAGTACTTC.

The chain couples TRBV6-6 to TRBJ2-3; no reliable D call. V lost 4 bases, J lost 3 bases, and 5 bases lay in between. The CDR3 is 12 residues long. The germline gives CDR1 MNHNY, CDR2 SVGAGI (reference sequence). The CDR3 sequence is CASSSRTDTQYF. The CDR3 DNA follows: TGTGCCAGCAGTTCGAGGACAGATACGCAGTATTTT.